This record looks at one T cell receptor (beta chain) sequence and its context. The data are from a study of blood T cell repertoires in COVID-19. Study-level information: The samples span acute and convalescent COVID-19 from the United States, Italy and Spain. PBMCs, B-cell-depleted T cells, or T cells provided the cDNA or gDNA that made up the material.

Germline-derived CDR1 and CDR2 are SGHRS and YFSETQ. CDR3 length: 16 amino acids. V dropped 1 base and J dropped 2; count of bases not matched to a gene: 8. How the authors handled the data: Amplification of reference gene primers was used by the study to estimate nucleated cell counts. The table came from immunoSEQ multiplex PCR; TCRdb's copy has only in-frame clones and leaves some out. The V and J calls and clone size are taken from that table; D and trimming were inferred from the DNA. This sample has almost 100,000 clones, with 86% found just once. Sequencing was performed on peripheral blood. The chain couples TRBV5-1 to TRBJ2-5, with 7 bases aligning to TRBD1. This receptor was identified in a man between 45 and 60 years old with acute or convalescent COVID-19. CDR3 DNA sequence: TGCGCCAGCAGCTTGAGCAGGGGGTCCTCGCAAGAGACCCAGTACTTC. Encoded protein: CASSLSRGSSQETQYF.